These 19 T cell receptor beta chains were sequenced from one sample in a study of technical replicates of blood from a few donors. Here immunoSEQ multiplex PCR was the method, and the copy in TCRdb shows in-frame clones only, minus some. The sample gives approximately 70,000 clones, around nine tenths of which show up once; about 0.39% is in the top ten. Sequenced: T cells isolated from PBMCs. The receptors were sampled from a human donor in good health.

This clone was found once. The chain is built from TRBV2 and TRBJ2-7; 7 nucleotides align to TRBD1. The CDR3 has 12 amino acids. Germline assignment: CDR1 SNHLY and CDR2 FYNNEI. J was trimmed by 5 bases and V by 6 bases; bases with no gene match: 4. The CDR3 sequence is CASRRGLNEQYF. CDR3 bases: TGTGCCAGCAGAAGGGGGCTGAACGAGCAGTACTTC.

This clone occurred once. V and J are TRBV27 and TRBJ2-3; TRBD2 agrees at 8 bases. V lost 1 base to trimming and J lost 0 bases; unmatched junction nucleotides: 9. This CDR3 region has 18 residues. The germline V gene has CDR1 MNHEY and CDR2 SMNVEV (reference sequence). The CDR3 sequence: CASSLLLAEYSSTDTQYF. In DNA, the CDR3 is TGTGCCAGCAGTTTATTACTAGCGGAGTACTCTAGCACAGATACGCAGTATTTT.

The CDR3 DNA reads TGTGCCAGCAGAAAACTCAGGAGGGACACTGAAGCTTTCTTT. Its protein product is CASRKLRRDTEAFF. This chain joins TRBV6-5 and TRBJ1-1, with D unclear. Trimming took 6 bases from V and 3 from J, leaving 14 bases between them. In germline, CDR1 is MNHEY, CDR2 SVGAGI. The CDR3 consists of 14 residues.

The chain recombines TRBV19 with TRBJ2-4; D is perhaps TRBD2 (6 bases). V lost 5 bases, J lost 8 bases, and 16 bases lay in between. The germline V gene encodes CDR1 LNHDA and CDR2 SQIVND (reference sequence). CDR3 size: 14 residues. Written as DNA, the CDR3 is TGTGCCAGTAGTCTAAATGGGGGGATGGACATTCAGTACTTC. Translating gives CASSLNGGMDIQYF.

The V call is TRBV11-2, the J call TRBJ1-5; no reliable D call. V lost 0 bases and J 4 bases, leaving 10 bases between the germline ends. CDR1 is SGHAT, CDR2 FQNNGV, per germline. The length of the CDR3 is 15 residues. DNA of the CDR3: TGTGCCAGCAGCTTAGATCGTGATGCGAATCAGCCCCAGCATTTT. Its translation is CASSLDRDANQPQHF.

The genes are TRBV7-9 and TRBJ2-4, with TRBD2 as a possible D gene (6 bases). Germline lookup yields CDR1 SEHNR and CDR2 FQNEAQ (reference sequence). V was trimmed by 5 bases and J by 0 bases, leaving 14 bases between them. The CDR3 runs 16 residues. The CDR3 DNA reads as TGTGCCAGCAGCCCTCCGGGGGAACTAGCCAAAAACATTCAGTACTTC. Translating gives CASSPPGELAKNIQYF.

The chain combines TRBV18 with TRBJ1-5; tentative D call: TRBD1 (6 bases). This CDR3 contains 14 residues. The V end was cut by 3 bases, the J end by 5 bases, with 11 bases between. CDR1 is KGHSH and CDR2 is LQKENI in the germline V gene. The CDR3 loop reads CASSPQGNDQPQHF. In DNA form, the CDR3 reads TGTGCCAGCTCACCCCAGGGGAACGATCAGCCCCAGCATTTT.

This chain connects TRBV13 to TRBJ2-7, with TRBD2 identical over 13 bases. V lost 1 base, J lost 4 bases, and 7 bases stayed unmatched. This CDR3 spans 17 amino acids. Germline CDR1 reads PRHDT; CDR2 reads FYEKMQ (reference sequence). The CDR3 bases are TGTGCCAGCAGCTTAGCCGGACTAGCGGGAGAGTGGTACGAGCAGTACTTC. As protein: CASSLAGLAGEWYEQYF.

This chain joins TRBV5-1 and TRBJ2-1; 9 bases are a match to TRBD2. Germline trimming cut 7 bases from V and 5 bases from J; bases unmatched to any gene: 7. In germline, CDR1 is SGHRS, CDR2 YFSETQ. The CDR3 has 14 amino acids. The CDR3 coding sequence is TGCGCCAGCCAACTAGCGGGTCAGAACAATGAGCAGTTCTTC. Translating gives CASQLAGQNNEQFF.

The CDR3 region is CASRGTGTSGGIEQFF. The CDR3 bases are TGCGCCAGCAGAGGTACCGGGACTAGCGGGGGGATAGAGCAGTTCTTC. The rearrangement links TRBV10-1 to TRBJ2-1; 15 bases line up with TRBD2. The CDR3 spans 16 residues. V was clipped by 6 bases and J by 10 bases; unmatched bases: 10. Germline CDR1 is WNHNN and CDR2 is SYGVQD (reference sequence).

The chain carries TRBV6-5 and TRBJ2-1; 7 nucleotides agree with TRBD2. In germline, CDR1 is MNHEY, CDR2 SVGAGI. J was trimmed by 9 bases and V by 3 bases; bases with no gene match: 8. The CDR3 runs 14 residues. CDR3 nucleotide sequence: TGTGCCAGCAGTTATGGACTAGACGGGTCTGAGCAGTTCTTC. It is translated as CASSYGLDGSEQFF.

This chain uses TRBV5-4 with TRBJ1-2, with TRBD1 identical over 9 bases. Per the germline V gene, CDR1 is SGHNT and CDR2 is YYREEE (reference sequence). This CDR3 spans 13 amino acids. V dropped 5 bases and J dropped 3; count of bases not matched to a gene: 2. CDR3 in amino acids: CASRGDRDYGYTF. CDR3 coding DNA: TGTGCCAGCAGGGGGGACAGGGACTATGGCTACACCTTC.

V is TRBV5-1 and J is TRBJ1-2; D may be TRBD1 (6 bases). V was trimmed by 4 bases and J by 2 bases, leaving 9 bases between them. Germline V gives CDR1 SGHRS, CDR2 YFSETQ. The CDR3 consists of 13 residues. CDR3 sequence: CASSLDRNYGYTF. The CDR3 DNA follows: TGCGCCAGCAGCCTCGACAGGAACTATGGCTACACCTTC.

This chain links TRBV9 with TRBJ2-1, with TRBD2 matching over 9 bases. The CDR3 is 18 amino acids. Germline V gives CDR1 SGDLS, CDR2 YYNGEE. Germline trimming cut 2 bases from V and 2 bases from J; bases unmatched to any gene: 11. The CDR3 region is CASSVSGSLILAYNEQFF. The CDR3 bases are TGTGCCAGCAGCGTTAGCGGGAGTTTAATTTTAGCCTACAATGAGCAGTTCTTC.

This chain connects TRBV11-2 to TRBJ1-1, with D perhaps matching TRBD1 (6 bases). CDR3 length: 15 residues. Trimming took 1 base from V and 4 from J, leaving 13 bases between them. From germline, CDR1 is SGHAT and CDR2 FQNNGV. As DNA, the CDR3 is TGTGCCAGCAGCTTAGGTGACGGACAGATCACTGAAGCTTTCTTT. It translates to CASSLGDGQITEAFF.

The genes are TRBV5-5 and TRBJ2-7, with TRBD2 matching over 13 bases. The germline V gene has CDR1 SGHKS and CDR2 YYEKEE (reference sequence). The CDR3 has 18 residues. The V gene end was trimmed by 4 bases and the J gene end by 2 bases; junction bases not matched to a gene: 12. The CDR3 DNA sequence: TGTGCCAGCAGCACACCGGGACTAGCGGGAACCTCCACCTACGAGCAGTACTTC. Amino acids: CASSTPGLAGTSTYEQYF.

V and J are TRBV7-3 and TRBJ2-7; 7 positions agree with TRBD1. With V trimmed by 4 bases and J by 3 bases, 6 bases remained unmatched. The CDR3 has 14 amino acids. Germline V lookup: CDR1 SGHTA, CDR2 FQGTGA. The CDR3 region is CASSSSGQHYEQYF. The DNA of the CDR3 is TGTGCCAGCAGCTCATCGGGACAGCACTACGAGCAGTACTTC.

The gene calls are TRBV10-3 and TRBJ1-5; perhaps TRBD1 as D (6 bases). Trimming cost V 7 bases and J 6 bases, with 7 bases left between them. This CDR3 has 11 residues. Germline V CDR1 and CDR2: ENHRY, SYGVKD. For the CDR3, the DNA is TGTGCCATCATGGGGGCTCAGCCCCAGCATTTT. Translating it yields CAIMGAQPQHF.

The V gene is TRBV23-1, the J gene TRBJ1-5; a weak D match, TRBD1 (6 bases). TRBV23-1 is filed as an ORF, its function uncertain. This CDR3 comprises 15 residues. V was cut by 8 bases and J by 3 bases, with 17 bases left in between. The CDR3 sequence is CASGSGAPLNQPQHF. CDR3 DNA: TGCGCCAGCGGATCAGGGGCCCCCCTCAATCAGCCCCAGCATTTT.